The 32 T cell receptor beta chains below were found in one sample sequenced in a study of T cells in Graves' hyperthyroidism and ophthalmopathy. RNA transcripts gave rise to amplified TCR beta CDR3 regions. When the TCR CDR3 underwent first-round RT-PCR, the HTBI primer set was used. TCRdb used MiXCR to reprocess the multiplex PCR reads, holding one entry per CDR3 protein. The data contain about 840,000 distinct CDR3 sequences, roughly 40% of them singletons. Input material: blood. The receptors derive from a man aged 18 to 30 with Graves' hyperthyroidism.

The V gene is TRBV5-1, the J gene TRBJ2-7, with D tentatively TRBD1 (5 bases). This CDR3 has 13 residues. Germline V gene lookup returns CDR1 SGHRS and CDR2 YFSETQ. The V gene lost 1 base and the J gene lost 11 bases, with 16 bases spanning the gap. CDR3 protein: CASSLSGSDDKYF. The CDR3 coding sequence is TGCGCCAGCAGCTTGTCAGGGTCGGACGACAAGTACTTC.

This clonotype was seen repeatedly, ten times or more. This rearrangement joins TRBV7-9 to TRBJ1-2; D is undetermined. The V end was cut by 3 bases, the J end by 6 bases, with 8 bases between. Germline loops: CDR1 SEHNR, CDR2 FQNEAQ (reference sequence). CDR3 length: 12 residues. The chain's CDR3 is CASSLGSNGYTF. The CDR3 DNA sequence: TGTGCCAGCAGCTTGGGGTCAAATGGCTACACCTTC.

The J gene is TRBJ2-6, the V gene TRBV15; D is possibly TRBD1 (6 bases). CDR3 length: 21 amino acids. The V end lost 1 base, the J end lost 0 bases, and 22 bases lay between the germline ends. Germline CDR1 LNHNV, CDR2 YYDKDF (reference sequence). CDR3 coding DNA: TGTGCCACCAGCAGAGTTGACAGGCAAGGGGAGCAGTACTCTGGGGCCAACGTCCTGACTTTC. Amino acid sequence: CATSRVDRQGEQYSGANVLTF.

This clonotype was seen a handful of times. The V and J genes are TRBV6-5 and TRBJ2-7; the D gene is possibly TRBD2 (6 bases). Trimming took 2 bases from V and 2 from J, leaving 16 bases between them. Germline V gives CDR1 MNHEY, CDR2 SVGAGI. The CDR3 is 16 residues long. The DNA for the CDR3 is TGTGCCAGCAGTTACAGATCCGGGAGTAAAGCCTACGAGCAGTACTTC. This translates into CASSYRSGSKAYEQYF.

On this clonotype: Given a much more abundant clone one base away, this may be a read error. Likely a read error: the CDR3 ends without its conserved phenylalanine or tryptophan. The chain combines TRBV7-2 with TRBJ2-7; D possibly corresponds to TRBD1 (6 bases). Germline V gene sequence: CDR1 SGHTA, CDR2 FQGNSA. This CDR3 contains 15 residues. Trimming took off 5 bases at V and 3 bases at J, with 17 bases between the two ends. CDR3 protein: CASSPSPQGIYEQYL. The CDR3 DNA follows: TGTGCCAGCAGCCCATCCCCGCAGGGGATCTACGAGCAGTACCTC.

There are many counts of this clonotype. The rearrangement links TRBV6-5 to TRBJ1-6, with D uncertain. Trimming removed 6 bases at V and 11 bases at J, with 8 bases between. Germline loops: CDR1 MNHEY, CDR2 SVGAGI. The CDR3 is made up of 11 amino acids. The CDR3 DNA reads as TGTGCCAGCAGCTCAAGGACACCCCTCCACTTT. It translates to CASSSRTPLHF.

This clonotype showed up just a few times. The rearrangement links TRBV7-9 to TRBJ1-1; D possibly corresponds to TRBD1 (6 bases). The CDR3 consists of 14 residues. V was pared by 1 base and J by 8 bases, with 14 bases between. The germline gives CDR1 SEHNR, CDR2 FQNEAQ (reference sequence). CDR3 sequence reads: CASSLGGGGREAFF. The DNA of the CDR3 is TGTGCCAGCAGCTTAGGAGGGGGGGGGAGAGAAGCTTTCTTT.

The chain links TRBV7-9 to TRBJ1-5; unclear D gene. CDR1 is SEHNR, CDR2 FQNEAQ, per germline (reference sequence). CDR3 length equals 14 residues. V was pared by 5 bases and J by 0 bases, with 8 bases between. The CDR3 loop reads CASSAAYSNQPQHF. DNA for the CDR3: TGTGCCAGCAGCGCGGCCTATAGCAATCAGCCCCAGCATTTT.

V and J are TRBV11-2 and TRBJ1-4, with D possibly being TRBD1 (6 bases). The J call is doubtful: the DNA matches TRBJ2-2 better. Germline values: CDR1 SGHAT, CDR2 FQNNGV. The CDR3 runs 14 residues. The CDR3 here is CASSVNRVGGELFF. The CDR3 DNA reads as TGTGCCAGCAGCGTCAACAGGGTCGGGGGGGAGCTGTTTTTT.

This clonotype was detected only once. The chain combines TRBV7-9 with TRBJ2-2, with TRBD2 matching over 8 bases. V shed 6 bases, J shed 0 bases, and the junction held 6 bases outside the gene matches. Per germline, CDR1 SEHNR and CDR2 FQNEAQ (reference sequence). The CDR3 is 16 residues long. CDR3 nucleotide sequence: TGTGCCAGCAGTCCCGCGGGACTAGCGAACACCGGGGAGCTGTTTTTT. Translated, it gives CASSPAGLANTGELFF.

This clonotype was found many times. The rearrangement uses TRBV2 and TRBJ1-1; D unresolved. Germline CDR1 reads SNHLY; CDR2 reads FYNNEI. This CDR3 comprises 12 residues. Trimming took 7 bases from V and 5 from J, leaving 11 bases between them. Here the CDR3 reads CASTTDTTEAFF. The CDR3 bases are TGTGCCAGCACTACAGACACAACTGAAGCTTTCTTT.

This clonotype was seen ten or more times. A junction end diverges from the germline sequence, so it may reflect a read error. V and J are TRBV7-8 and TRBJ1-1; D unclear. Germline values: CDR1 SGHVS, CDR2 FQNEAQ. The CDR3 contains 13 residues. Here the CDR3 reads CASSFSGSTEAFF. As DNA, the CDR3 is TGCGCCAGCAGCTTTAGCGGGAGCACTGAAGCTTTCTTT.

The rearrangement uses TRBV2 and TRBJ2-7; 9 bases match TRBD2. Unmatched junction bases numbered 4, after V lost 4 bases and J lost 0 bases. There are 15 residues in the CDR3. Germline loops: CDR1 SNHLY, CDR2 FYNNEI. The CDR3: CASSGWTSDSYEQYF. In DNA form, the CDR3 reads TGTGCCAGCAGTGGATGGACTAGCGACTCCTACGAGCAGTACTTC.

This clonotype has a handful of counts. The chain carries TRBV9 and TRBJ1-1, with D perhaps matching TRBD1 (5 bases). Germline V gene sequence: CDR1 SGDLS, CDR2 YYNGEE. The V gene lost 0 bases and the J gene lost 5 bases, with 11 bases spanning the gap. The CDR3 totals 14 residues. Here the CDR3 DNA reads TGTGCCAGCAGCGTAGGTCAGGGCTGGACTGAAGCTTTCTTT. Its protein product is CASSVGQGWTEAFF.

This clonotype occurred a few times. The chain joins TRBV10-3 to TRBJ2-7; tentatively, D is TRBD1 (6 bases). Trimming took 10 bases from V and 5 from J, leaving 21 bases between them. CDR1 is ENHRY, CDR2 SYGVKD, per germline. This CDR3 region has 14 residues. This CDR3 is CATEGSRQGNEQYF. Here the CDR3 DNA reads TGTGCCACTGAAGGATCAAGGCAGGGGAACGAGCAGTACTTC.

This chain connects TRBV5-1 to TRBJ1-5, with a weak D call TRBD1 (5 bases). V was shortened by 0 bases and J by 5 bases, with 12 bases between the two germline ends. CDR3 length: 15 amino acids. CDR1 and CDR2 from the germline V gene are SGHRS and YFSETQ. The CDR3 sequence: CASSLEGALHQPQHF. The CDR3 DNA sequence: TGCGCCAGCAGCTTGGAAGGGGCCCTTCATCAGCCCCAGCATTTT.

As DNA, the CDR3 is TGTGCCATCAGTGAGTCGAATGGACAGCGGTATGGCTACACCTTC. Translated: CAISESNGQRYGYTF. The chain has TRBV10-3 and TRBJ1-2, with D possibly matching TRBD1 (6 bases). Germline V gene sequence: CDR1 ENHRY, CDR2 SYGVKD. The CDR3 consists of 15 residues. V gave up 0 bases and J gave up 5 bases, with 13 bases separating them.

Concerning this clonotype: Since a much larger clone is just one base distant, this may be a read error. The CDR3 region is CSVEELGHNGNQPQHF. The CDR3 coding sequence is TGCAGCGTTGAAGAGCTGGGCCATAATGGCAATCAGCCCCAGCATTTT. The genes are TRBV29-1 and TRBJ1-5, with no clear D. Germline V lookup: CDR1 SQVTM, CDR2 ANQGSEA. The V and J ends lost 0 bases and 2 bases respectively, with 14 bases between them. The CDR3 loop spans 16 amino acids. Filled out from reference TRBV29-1 and TRBJ1-5, the complete variable domain reads SAVISQKPSRDICQRGTSLTIQCQVDSQVTMMFWYRQQPGQSLTLIATANQGSEATYESGFVIDKFPISRPNLTFSTLTVSNMSPEDSSIYLCSVEELGHNGNQPQHFGDGTRLSIL.

This clonotype was seen more than once but under ten times. This chain joins TRBV5-1 and TRBJ2-7, with 7 bases fitting TRBD1. The CDR3 consists of 14 residues. The germline V gene encodes CDR1 SGHRS and CDR2 YFSETQ. V was clipped by 6 bases and J by 0 bases; unmatched bases: 6. CDR3 protein: CASTLGDSSYEQYF. CDR3 DNA sequence: TGCGCCAGCACCCTCGGGGACAGCTCCTACGAGCAGTACTTC.

A note on this clonotype: One end of the junction is discordant with germline, which a read error may explain. The chain joins TRBV6-1 to TRBJ1-5; TRBD1 matches 10 bases. Germline V lookup: CDR1 MNHNS, CDR2 SASEGT. There are 17 residues in the CDR3. The CDR3 reads CAGSSATTGGRNQPQHF. Here the CDR3 DNA reads TGTGCCGGCAGCTCCGCCACGACAGGGGGCCGGAATCAGCCCCAGCATTTT.

This sequence joins TRBV6-1 and TRBJ1-1; 9 bases align to TRBD1. The length of the CDR3 is 14 residues. Germline V CDR1 and CDR2: MNHNS, SASEGT. The V segment lost 8 bases and the J segment 1 base; nucleotides outside the gene matches: 5. The CDR3 bases are TGTGCCAGCGAAAGACAGGGGGAGAACACTGAAGCTTTCTTT. This gives the protein CASERQGENTEAFF.

A remark on this clonotype: Germline is not matched at one junction end, which may reflect a read error. This chain uses TRBV5-1 with TRBJ1-4; unclear D gene. The CDR3 spans 12 residues. The germline V gene encodes CDR1 SGHRS and CDR2 YFSETQ. The DNA of the CDR3 is TGTGCCAGCAGCCGTTCGGGAGAAAAACTGTTTTTT. Its translation is CASSRSGEKLFF.

This clonotype was seen repeatedly, ten times or more. The chain is built from TRBV10-2 and TRBJ1-1; 7 nucleotides match TRBD1. CDR1 and CDR2 (germline): WSHSY, SAAADI. CDR3 length: 13 amino acids. Trimming cost V 5 bases and J 5 bases; bases outside gene matches: 5. CDR3 nucleotide sequence: TGCGCCAGCAGTCCTGTACAGGGGACTGAAGCTTTCTTT. Translated, it gives CASSPVQGTEAFF.

This clonotype was counted many times. The rearrangement links TRBV20-1 to TRBJ1-3; D is ambiguous. V gave up 4 bases and J gave up 0 bases, with 7 bases separating them. The CDR3 is made up of 13 amino acids. Per the germline V gene, CDR1 is DFQATT and CDR2 is SNEGSKA (reference sequence). CDR3 DNA: TGCAGTGCTAAGCCGAGCTCTGGAAACACCATATATTTT. It translates to CSAKPSSGNTIYF.

This clonotype was counted between two and nine times. The V and J genes are TRBV5-6 and TRBJ1-1; the D gene is possibly TRBD1 (5 bases). V was shortened by 1 base and J by 0 bases, with 7 bases between the two germline ends. The germline V gene has CDR1 SGHDT and CDR2 YYEEEE. The CDR3 contains 14 residues. The CDR3 is CASSLLDMNTEAFF. As DNA, the CDR3 is TGTGCCAGCAGCTTGCTGGACATGAACACTGAAGCTTTCTTT.

This clonotype has just a few counts. The chain couples TRBV7-6 to TRBJ2-7; 9 bases match TRBD1. Germline CDR1 is SGHVS and CDR2 is FNYEAQ. V lost 5 bases and J lost 1; bases outside the gene matches: 6. The CDR3 contains 15 residues. The CDR3 reads CASSPQGQGSYEQYF. The CDR3 coding sequence is TGTGCCAGCAGCCCCCAGGGACAGGGTTCCTACGAGCAGTACTTC.

The chain uses TRBV20-1 and TRBJ2-7, with 8 bases aligning to TRBD2. Trimming cost V 5 bases and J 1 base; bases outside gene matches: 13. The CDR3 is 16 residues long. Germline CDR1 reads DFQATT; CDR2 reads SNEGSKA (reference sequence). CDR3 DNA sequence: TGCAGTGCTCGGGGGGCGCTAGCGGGCACTTCCTACGAGCAGTACTTC. Protein sequence: CSARGALAGTSYEQYF.

The V and J genes are TRBV11-1 and TRBJ2-7; D not resolved. The CDR3 extends over 13 amino acids. Trimming took off 5 bases at V and 7 bases at J, with 15 bases between the two ends. Germline V gives CDR1 SGHAT, CDR2 FQDESV (reference sequence). CDR3 in amino acids: CASSPGPSREQYF. In DNA, the CDR3 is TGTGCCAGCAGCCCCGGCCCAAGCCGGGAGCAGTACTTC.

The gene calls are TRBV7-2 and TRBJ1-1, with D perhaps matching TRBD1 (5 bases). The CDR3 runs to 11 residues. V was shortened by 4 bases and J by 10 bases, with 10 bases between the two germline ends. Germline lookup yields CDR1 SGHTA and CDR2 FQGNSA. As DNA, the CDR3 is TGTGCCAGCAGCTGGGAAGGGACAGCTTTCTTT. It specifies CASSWEGTAFF.

The rearrangement links TRBV19 to TRBJ1-2; TRBD1 aligns across 9 bases. CDR1 and CDR2 (germline): LNHDA, SQIVND (reference sequence). Unmatched junction bases numbered 13, after V lost 4 bases and J lost 4 bases. This CDR3 has 17 residues. The CDR3 DNA is TGTGCCAGTAGTACCGTGTTCCTAAGGGACAGGGCCTATGGCTACACCTTC. Protein product: CASSTVFLRDRAYGYTF.

The CDR3 nucleotides read TGTGCCAGCAGCTTAGGAGGGAGTGGGCGGAGTAGGGAGACCCAGTACTTC. Its translation: CASSLGGSGRSRETQYF. V and J are TRBV7-9 and TRBJ2-5; tentatively, D is TRBD2 (5 bases). Trimming shortened V by 1 base and J by 5 bases, and 20 bases separated the two germline ends. From germline, CDR1 is SEHNR and CDR2 FQNEAQ (reference sequence). The CDR3 sequence is 17 residues long.

In this sample, this clonotype turned up a few times. The genes are TRBV7-9 and TRBJ1-3; a weak D match, TRBD1 (5 bases). Germline V gene sequence: CDR1 SEHNR, CDR2 FQNEAQ (reference sequence). Trimming removed 5 bases from V and 0 bases from J, with 11 bases in between. CDR3 size: 15 residues. CDR3 loop: CASSRDADSGNTIYF. In DNA form, the CDR3 reads TGTGCCAGCAGCCGGGACGCCGACTCTGGAAACACCATATATTTT.